Presented here are 23 T cell receptor beta chains from one specimen sequenced in a study of blood T cell repertoires in COVID-19. Generated by immunoSEQ multiplex PCR, the TCRdb table keeps only in-frame clones and is missing some. The sample shows tens of thousands of clones, approximately 81% of them seen only once. Sequenced material: peripheral blood. These receptor sequences come from a man at least 80 years old with active or convalescent COVID-19.

The chain recombines TRBV21-1 with TRBJ2-7; TRBD2, as called in the table, went unchecked against the DNA. TRBV21-1 is given as a pseudogene. The CDR3 is 11 residues long. For the CDR3, the DNA is TGTGCCAGCAGGGGGAGGGGCGAGCAGTACTTC. It yields the protein CASRGRGEQYF.

This chain's CDR3 is CAGRTGGPGDTQYF. CDR3 DNA: TGCGCCGGCCGAACGGGGGGGCCCGGAGATACGCAGTATTTT. The chain has TRBV5-1 and TRBJ2-3; 8 bases map to TRBD2. V shed 10 bases and J 5 bases; nucleotides not matched to a gene: 12. Germline V CDR1 and CDR2: SGHRS, YFSETQ. The CDR3 spans 14 residues.

CDR3 in DNA: TGTGCCAGCAGCTTAGTGAACGGTCAGCCCCAGCATTTT. Translating it yields CASSLVNGQPQHF. V is TRBV7-2 and J is TRBJ1-5; D unclear. CDR3 size: 13 residues. V dropped 1 base and J dropped 6 bases, with 7 bases sitting between them. Germline V CDR1 and CDR2: SGHTA, FQGNSA.

This clone was seen once. V is TRBV4-2 and J is TRBJ1-6; D is perhaps TRBD1 (6 bases). V gave up 4 bases and J gave up 9 bases, with 10 bases separating them. This CDR3 contains 13 residues. The germline gives CDR1 LGHNA, CDR2 YNFKEQ. This CDR3 reads CASSPDRLSPLHF. CDR3 bases: TGTGCCAGCAGCCCCGACAGGCTTTCACCCCTCCACTTT.

The CDR3 DNA reads TGTGCTAGTGGTTTGGTACGTGGCATCAGCTCCTACAATGAGCAGTTCTTC. Its translation: CASGLVRGISSYNEQFF. The chain couples TRBV12-5 to TRBJ2-1; no clear D. The ends were cut back, 0 bases at V and 0 bases at J, with 12 bases in the middle. Germline V gene lookup returns CDR1 LGHNT and CDR2 FRNRAP. This CDR3 spans 17 amino acids.

The chain joins TRBV19 to TRBJ2-7; 7 bases are a match to TRBD1. The germline gives CDR1 LNHDA, CDR2 SQIVND (reference sequence). CDR3 size: 13 residues. J was trimmed by 3 bases and V by 10 bases; bases with no gene match: 9. The CDR3 sequence is CATSQGMVYEQYF. CDR3 DNA sequence: TGTGCCACCTCACAGGGGATGGTCTACGAGCAGTACTTC. Drawing the rest from reference TRBV19 and TRBJ2-7, the complete variable domain is DGGITQSPKYLFRKEGQNVTLSCEQNLNHDAMYWYRQDPGQGLRLIYYSQIVNDFQKGDIAEGYSVSREKKESFPLTVTSAQKNPTAFYLCATSQGMVYEQYFGPGTRLTVT.

The V call is TRBV5-6, the J call TRBJ2-4; 7 bases line up with TRBD2. The germline CDR1 and CDR2 sequences are SGHDT and YYEEEE. The ends lost 1 base at V and 6 bases at J; junction bases unmatched: 13. CDR3 length equals 17 residues. The CDR3 region has the DNA TGTGCCAGCAGCTTGTGGCTCCGGGAGGCGCGGGGAAACATTCAGTACTTC. The encoded protein is CASSLWLREARGNIQYF.

The gene calls are TRBV18 and TRBJ2-3; 8 bases match TRBD2. Germline CDR1 KGHSH, CDR2 LQKENI. Trimming took 1 base from V and 2 from J; bases not matched to a gene: 5. CDR3 length: 16 residues. The CDR3 sequence: CASSPQSGGDTDTQYF. CDR3 bases: TGTGCCAGCTCACCACAAAGCGGGGGTGACACAGATACGCAGTATTTT. The full variable domain, in which reference TRBV18 and TRBJ2-3 provide the parts outside the CDR3, is NAGVMQNPRHLVRRRGQEARLRCSPMKGHSHVYWYRQLPEEGLKFMVYLQKENIIDESGMPKERFSAEFPKEGPSILRIQQVVRGDSAAYFCASSPQSGGDTDTQYFGPGTRLTVL.

The chain recombines TRBV4-2 with TRBJ2-3; 9 positions agree with TRBD2. J was trimmed by 2 bases and V by 1 base; bases with no gene match: 7. Germline V gene lookup returns CDR1 LGHNA and CDR2 YNFKEQ. The CDR3 totals 17 residues. CDR3 sequence (DNA): TGTGCCAGCAGCCAAGGGGAACTAGCGGGTTTCACAGATACGCAGTATTTT. It specifies CASSQGELAGFTDTQYF.

This clone was recorded only once. V and J are TRBV29-1 and TRBJ1-5; the D gene is possibly TRBD1 (5 bases). The CDR3 has 13 residues. Germline CDR1 is SQVTM and CDR2 is ANQGSEA. Trimming cost V 4 bases and J 7 bases, with 14 bases left between them. CDR3 region: CSVGKGREQPQHF. CDR3 coding DNA: TGCAGCGTTGGCAAGGGGAGGGAGCAGCCCCAGCATTTT.

The chain carries TRBV2 and TRBJ2-7; 9 nucleotides agree with TRBD1. The ends lost 6 bases at V and 1 base at J; junction bases unmatched: 4. Germline V gene data show CDR1 as SNHLY and CDR2 as FYNNEI. This CDR3 comprises 14 residues. DNA for the CDR3: TGTGCCAGCAGGGGACAGGGTATGTCCTACGAGCAGTACTTC. Its translation is CASRGQGMSYEQYF.

The chain is built from TRBV7-6 and TRBJ2-7; D possibly corresponds to TRBD1 (6 bases). Trimming took off 6 bases at V and 0 bases at J, with 15 bases between the two ends. Germline V gene sequence: CDR1 SGHVS, CDR2 FNYEAQ. This CDR3 has 15 amino acids. Written as DNA, the CDR3 is TGTGCCAGCAGTCGGGGACAAAGGGGCTCCTACGAGCAGTACTTC. This translates into CASSRGQRGSYEQYF.

The rearrangement links TRBV19 to TRBJ2-5, with TRBD1 matching over 8 bases. V lost 3 bases to trimming and J lost 4 bases; unmatched junction nucleotides: 7. Germline V gene lookup returns CDR1 LNHDA and CDR2 SQIVND (reference sequence). The CDR3 has 15 residues. The CDR3 loop reads CASSIASDRAETQYF. For the CDR3, the DNA is TGTGCCAGTAGTATCGCTTCGGACAGGGCAGAGACCCAGTACTTC. Drawing the rest from reference TRBV19 and TRBJ2-5, the complete variable domain is DGGITQSPKYLFRKEGQNVTLSCEQNLNHDAMYWYRQDPGQGLRLIYYSQIVNDFQKGDIAEGYSVSREKKESFPLTVTSAQKNPTAFYLCASSIASDRAETQYFGPGTRLLVL.

The genes are TRBV28 and TRBJ1-2, with 9 bases matching TRBD1. CDR1 and CDR2 from the germline V gene are MDHEN and SYDVKM. After removal of 5 bases from V and 1 base from J, the junction contained 11 bases not matched to a gene. CDR3 length equals 17 residues. In nucleotides, the CDR3 is TGTGCCAGCAGTCCCCGGGACAGGGTATTCATTAACTATGGCTACACCTTC. It translates to CASSPRDRVFINYGYTF.

The chain employs TRBV6-2 or TRBV6-3 and TRBJ1-5; D might be TRBD1 (5 bases). This CDR3 is built from 15 residues. V was shortened by 2 bases and J by 1 base, with 9 bases between the two germline ends. CDR1 is MNHEY, CDR2 SVGEGT, per germline. The CDR3 coding sequence is TGTGCCAGCAGTTACGGGGCAGGGAGCAATCAGCCCCAGCATTTT. Translating gives CASSYGAGSNQPQHF.

A single count supports this clone. V is TRBV29-1 and J is TRBJ1-2, with a possible D match to TRBD1 (5 bases). Germline V CDR1 and CDR2: SQVTM, ANQGSEA. V was trimmed by 6 bases and J by 3 bases, leaving 11 bases between them. The CDR3 extends over 12 amino acids. The CDR3 sequence: CSVADSYYGYTF. The DNA for the CDR3 is TGCAGCGTGGCTGACAGTTACTATGGCTACACCTTC.

This chain uses TRBV19 with TRBJ2-6, with TRBD1 identical over 9 bases. The CDR3 consists of 17 residues. Unmatched junction bases numbered 8, after V lost 6 bases and J lost 2 bases. In germline, CDR1 is LNHDA, CDR2 SQIVND (reference sequence). In DNA, the CDR3 is TGTGCCAGTAGGCCCGGGACAGGGCTAGCTGGGGCCAACGTCCTGACTTTC. Translated: CASRPGTGLAGANVLTF.

Turning to this clone: The sample contains more than one DNA sequence encoding this CDR3. The rearrangement uses TRBV11-2 and TRBJ1-1; no clear D. Trimming cost V 0 bases and J 3 bases, with 8 bases left between them. The germline gives CDR1 SGHAT, CDR2 FQNNGV. The CDR3 is 14 residues long. The CDR3 nucleotides are TGTGCCAGCAGCTTAGATCCCCGGGACACTGAAGCTTTCTTT. Amino acids: CASSLDPRDTEAFF.

This sequence joins TRBV4-1 and TRBJ1-2, with D tentatively TRBD1 (6 bases). V lost 3 bases to trimming and J lost 5 bases, with 13 bases between them. This CDR3 is 14 amino acids long. Germline V gives CDR1 MGHRA, CDR2 YSYEKL. CDR3: CASSQGRGWYGYTF. The CDR3 coding sequence is TGCGCCAGCAGCCAGGGCAGGGGTTGGTATGGCTACACCTTC.

This clone has only one observation. The rearrangement uses TRBV10-3 and TRBJ2-3; 9 bases are shared with TRBD2. The germline V gene encodes CDR1 ENHRY and CDR2 SYGVKD. This CDR3 contains 16 residues. J gave up 5 bases and V 0 bases, and 6 bases lay outside the gene matches. The CDR3 loop reads CAISESSAGGLDTQYF. In DNA form, the CDR3 reads TGTGCCATCAGTGAGTCGAGCGCGGGGGGGCTAGATACGCAGTATTTT.

In its sample, this clone was seen a few times. The chain combines TRBV19 with TRBJ1-1; 7 bases fit TRBD1. CDR3 length: 15 residues. Germline CDR1 reads LNHDA; CDR2 reads SQIVND (reference sequence). Trimming took 7 bases from V and 1 from J; bases not matched to a gene: 9. In DNA form, the CDR3 reads TGTGCCAGTACCCGGAGGCCAGGGGGGAACACTGAAGCTTTCTTT. Its protein is CASTRRPGGNTEAFF.

Only one count was recorded for this clone. The rearrangement uses TRBV2 and TRBJ1-2; tentative D call: TRBD1 (5 bases). This CDR3 comprises 13 residues. CDR1 and CDR2 (germline): SNHLY, FYNNEI. Trimming removed 6 bases at V and 8 bases at J, with 16 bases between. CDR3 protein: CASRFQGGWGYTF. CDR3 nucleotides: TGTGCCAGCAGATTTCAGGGAGGCTGGGGCTACACCTTC.

This clone was detected only a few times. The V gene is TRBV7-2, the J gene TRBJ2-7, with TRBD1 matching over 10 bases. The CDR3 covers 14 residues. CDR1 is SGHTA, CDR2 FQGNSA, per germline. V was pared by 5 bases and J by 3 bases, with 4 bases of the junction left unmatched. The CDR3 region is CASSTRTGGYEQYF. The CDR3 bases are TGTGCCAGCAGCACCCGGACAGGGGGCTACGAGCAGTACTTC.